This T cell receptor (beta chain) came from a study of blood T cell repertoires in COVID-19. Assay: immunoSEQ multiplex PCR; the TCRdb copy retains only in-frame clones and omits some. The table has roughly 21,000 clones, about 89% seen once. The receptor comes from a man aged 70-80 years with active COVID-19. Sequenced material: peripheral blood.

CDR3 DNA sequence: TGTGCCAGCAGCCAAGTCAGGCGCACCGGGGAGCTGTTTTTT. This codes for CASSQVRRTGELFF. The rearrangement uses TRBV14 and TRBJ2-2; D not resolved. With 1 base removed from V and 4 bases from J, the gap between germline ends came to 7 bases. The CDR3 spans 14 residues. Looked up from germline, CDR1 is SGHDN and CDR2 is FVKESK.